These 22 T cell receptor beta chains were sequenced from one sample in a study of cytomegalovirus exposure and HLA in healthy donors. This PCR relied on a set of 60 Vbeta primers and 13 Jbeta primers. Assay used: immunoSEQ multiplex PCR; TCRdb lists only in-frame clones, some missing. The sample consists of 75,000 to 100,000 clones, 60% to 75% of them appearing once. What was sequenced was PBMCs. The origin of the receptors is a female donor in good health and CMV-seropositive.

This chain joins TRBV11-3 and TRBJ1-1; 7 positions match TRBD1. Germline CDR1 reads SGHNT; CDR2 reads YENEEA. The CDR3 contains 15 residues. The V gene end was trimmed by 5 bases and the J gene end by 4 bases; junction bases not matched to a gene: 10. CDR3 sequence reads: CASSPPGTASTEAFF. DNA of the CDR3: TGTGCCAGCAGCCCCCCCGGGACAGCTAGCACTGAAGCTTTCTTT.

This clone was found a few times. The V call is TRBV2, the J call TRBJ1-2, with 10 nucleotides matching TRBD1. This CDR3 has 16 amino acids. Germline assignment: CDR1 SNHLY and CDR2 FYNNEI. V shed 0 bases, J shed 8 bases, and the junction held 9 bases outside the gene matches. Here the CDR3 DNA reads TGTGCCAGCAGTGAAGCGCTTCGGGACAGGGGAAGCGGCTACACCTTC. This encodes CASSEALRDRGSGYTF.

The chain links TRBV7-2 to TRBJ2-7; 7 bases are a match to TRBD2. J gave up 2 bases and V 5 bases, and 18 bases lay outside the gene matches. The CDR3 runs 18 residues. Germline CDR1 and CDR2: SGHTA and FQGNSA. The CDR3 nucleotides are TGTGCCAGCAGCCCATCTTATACGGGAGGCGGTGGGGCCTACGAGCAGTACTTC. Translation gives CASSPSYTGGGGAYEQYF.

In the case of this clone: No conserved phenylalanine or tryptophan is present at the end of the CDR3, so a read error is the likely explanation. It is unclear where the CDR3 begins or ends on the DNA, so no DNA is shown, and the CDR3 is as TCRdb lists it. The rearrangement links TRBV28 to TRBJ2-2; the table's D call, TRBD1, was not checked against the DNA. CDR1 and CDR2 from the germline V gene are MDHEN and SYDVKM. Counting both end residues, the CDR3 totals 14 amino acids. The CDR3 sequence: CASSPGQGASWVTI.

The chain combines TRBV30 with TRBJ2-3; TRBD2 aligns across 7 bases. Germline lookup yields CDR1 GTSNPN and CDR2 SVGIG (reference sequence). The CDR3 spans 16 residues. The J segment lost 3 bases and the V segment lost 8 bases, leaving 17 bases of the junction unmatched. CDR3 loop: CAGMDQRGRKTDTQYF. CDR3 in DNA: TGTGCCGGCATGGATCAGCGGGGTAGGAAGACAGATACGCAGTATTTT.

In this sample, this clone turned up a few times. The chain has TRBV18 and TRBJ2-7; 7 bases are a match to TRBD1. V shed 7 bases, J shed 7 bases, and the junction held 7 bases outside the gene matches. The CDR3 is made up of 12 amino acids. Germline V gives CDR1 KGHSH, CDR2 LQKENI. DNA for the CDR3: TGTGCCAGCTTATCCCCAGGGGGAGAGCAGTACTTC. Protein product: CASLSPGGEQYF.

In this sample, this clone turned up many times. The chain links TRBV6-5 to TRBJ2-4; D may be TRBD1 (5 bases). Trimming pared 8 bases from V and 6 bases from J, leaving 8 bases between. The CDR3 covers 11 residues. Germline lookup yields CDR1 MNHEY and CDR2 SVGAGI. Here the CDR3 reads CASSQGNIQYF. The CDR3 bases are TGTGCCAGCTCTCAGGGAAACATTCAGTACTTC.

The chain uses TRBV7-2 and TRBJ1-2; 10 nucleotides align to TRBD1. V was pared by 7 bases and J by 3 bases, with 14 bases of the junction left unmatched. This CDR3 is built from 17 residues. In germline, CDR1 is SGHTA, CDR2 FQGNSA. CDR3 nucleotides: TGTGCCAGCACCGGGAGACCCCGGGACAGGGGACACTATGGCTACACCTTC. Its protein is CASTGRPRDRGHYGYTF. Based on the CDR3 plus reference TRBV7-2 and TRBJ1-2, the full variable domain is GAGVSQSPSNKVTEKGKDVELRCDPISGHTALYWYRQSLGQGLEFLIYFQGNSAPDKSGLPSDRFSAERTGGSVSTLTIQRTQQEDSAVYLCASTGRPRDRGHYGYTFGSGTRLTVV.

The V and J genes are TRBV6-6 and TRBJ1-4; TRBD1 is a possible D gene (5 bases). Germline V gene data show CDR1 as MNHNY and CDR2 as SVGAGI (reference sequence). Trimming removed 7 bases at V and 10 bases at J, with 22 bases between. This CDR3 has 15 amino acids. The CDR3 DNA follows: TGTGCCAGCATCCAGGGCGCGGGGCCGGGAGGAAAACTGTTTTTT. The encoded protein is CASIQGAGPGGKLFF.

V gene TRBV6-5 combines with J gene TRBJ1-3; D unclear. Germline V lookup: CDR1 MNHEY, CDR2 SVGAGI. The CDR3 is 13 amino acids. Trimming took off 6 bases at V and 4 bases at J, with 10 bases between the two ends. This chain's CDR3 is CASSGLFGNTIYF. The CDR3 DNA reads TGTGCCAGCAGCGGACTCTTCGGAAACACCATATATTTT.

The chain recombines TRBV7-9 with TRBJ1-5; unclear D gene. The CDR3 covers 12 residues. The V end lost 1 base, the J end lost 9 bases, and 7 bases lay between the germline ends. Germline values: CDR1 SEHNR, CDR2 FQNEAQ (reference sequence). The CDR3 bases are TGTGCCAGCAGCTTAGAGTCGGGGCCCCAGCATTTT. Amino acids: CASSLESGPQHF.

The chain joins TRBV6-1 to TRBJ1-5; 11 nucleotides match TRBD1. The V gene end was trimmed by 9 bases and the J gene end by 6 bases; junction bases not matched to a gene: 4. CDR1 and CDR2 from the germline V gene are MNHNS and SASEGT. The CDR3 contains 13 residues. In nucleotides, the CDR3 is TGTGCCAGTAGCGGGACAGGGGGTCAGCCCCAGCATTTT. Amino acid sequence: CASSGTGGQPQHF.

The V call is TRBV7-9, the J call TRBJ2-4; the match to TRBD1 covers 9 bases. This CDR3 comprises 17 residues. Germline V gene data show CDR1 as SEHNR and CDR2 as FQNEAQ (reference sequence). V shed 5 bases, J shed 1 base, and the junction held 9 bases outside the gene matches. DNA of the CDR3: TGTGCCAGCAGCGCCGGTCCCGGGACAGGGGCCAAAAACATTCAGTACTTC. Translating it yields CASSAGPGTGAKNIQYF.

The chain combines TRBV7-2 with TRBJ1-1; a possible D gene is TRBD1 (5 bases). This CDR3 region has 15 residues. Looked up from germline, CDR1 is SGHTA and CDR2 is FQGNSA. V was shortened by 0 bases and J by 3 bases, with 11 bases between the two germline ends. The CDR3 loop reads CASSLALGGDTEAFF. In DNA, the CDR3 is TGTGCCAGCAGCTTAGCGTTGGGGGGGGACACTGAAGCTTTCTTT.

The rearrangement links TRBV2 to TRBJ1-1; the D gene is possibly TRBD1 (5 bases). This CDR3 is 13 amino acids long. Per germline, CDR1 SNHLY and CDR2 FYNNEI. Deletions cut 8 bases from V and 1 base from J, with 11 bases between. CDR3 bases: TGTGCCAGCCGCCGGGGGGAGAACACTGAAGCTTTCTTT. Translation: CASRRGENTEAFF.

Concerning this clone: Its ends do not fully match the called genes, so a read error is possible. The V and J genes are TRBV7-7 and TRBJ2-3, with TRBD2 as a possible D gene (5 bases). In germline, CDR1 is SSHAT, CDR2 FNYEAQ (reference sequence). CDR3 size: 17 residues. The CDR3 bases are TGTGCTAGCAGCCCCTCTCCGGGATCTGGGGACACAGATACGCAGTATTTT. It translates to CASSPSPGSGDTDTQYF.

This clone was detected only a few times. This chain joins TRBV28 and TRBJ2-6; 7 nucleotides align to TRBD2. The CDR3 has 16 residues. Per germline, CDR1 MDHEN and CDR2 SYDVKM. J was trimmed by 0 bases and V by 7 bases; bases with no gene match: 6. DNA of the CDR3: TGTGCCAGCACCCGGGGGGTGATCTCTGGGGCCAACGTCCTGACTTTC. Translation gives CASTRGVISGANVLTF.

In this sample, this clone turned up once. The rearrangement joins TRBV30 to TRBJ2-1; possible D gene TRBD2, 5 bases. The germline CDR1 and CDR2 sequences are GTSNPN and SVGIG (reference sequence). Deletions cut 0 bases from V and 3 bases from J, with 12 bases between. The CDR3 has 15 amino acids. The CDR3 region is CAWSVPGRGYNEQFF. CDR3 sequence (DNA): TGTGCCTGGAGTGTACCAGGCCGGGGCTACAATGAGCAGTTCTTC.

The chain is built from TRBV7-9 and TRBJ1-3; D gene uncertain. This CDR3 is built from 14 residues. The ends were cut back, 5 bases at V and 0 bases at J, with 8 bases in the middle. Germline lookup yields CDR1 SEHNR and CDR2 FQNEAQ (reference sequence). The CDR3 DNA reads as TGTGCCAGCAGCCCACGGTTCTCTGGAAACACCATATATTTT. Translated, it gives CASSPRFSGNTIYF.

V gene TRBV6-5 combines with J gene TRBJ2-7, with 7 bases that match TRBD1. V was clipped by 0 bases and J by 2 bases; unmatched bases: 7. The germline CDR1 and CDR2 sequences are MNHEY and SVGAGI. The CDR3 is made up of 16 amino acids. For the CDR3, the DNA is TGTGCCAGCAGTTACTCAGGGGGCCTTCCTCCCTACGAGCAGTACTTC. It encodes CASSYSGGLPPYEQYF.

The chain employs TRBV5-1 and TRBJ2-7; TRBD2 matches 7 bases. The CDR3 consists of 14 residues. Per the germline V gene, CDR1 is SGHRS and CDR2 is YFSETQ. V lost 2 bases, J lost 1 base, and 3 bases stayed unmatched. Here the CDR3 reads CASSFRAGSYEQYF. The CDR3, as DNA: TGCGCCAGCAGCTTTAGAGCGGGGTCCTACGAGCAGTACTTC.

This chain links TRBV4-1 with TRBJ2-7; TRBD2 might be the D (6 bases). Trimming removed 6 bases from V and 5 bases from J, with 14 bases in between. The V gene's germline CDR1 is MGHRA and CDR2 YSYEKL. CDR3 length: 13 amino acids. The CDR3: CASSIRRGHEQYF. CDR3 nucleotide sequence: TGCGCCAGCAGTATACGGAGGGGCCACGAGCAGTACTTC.